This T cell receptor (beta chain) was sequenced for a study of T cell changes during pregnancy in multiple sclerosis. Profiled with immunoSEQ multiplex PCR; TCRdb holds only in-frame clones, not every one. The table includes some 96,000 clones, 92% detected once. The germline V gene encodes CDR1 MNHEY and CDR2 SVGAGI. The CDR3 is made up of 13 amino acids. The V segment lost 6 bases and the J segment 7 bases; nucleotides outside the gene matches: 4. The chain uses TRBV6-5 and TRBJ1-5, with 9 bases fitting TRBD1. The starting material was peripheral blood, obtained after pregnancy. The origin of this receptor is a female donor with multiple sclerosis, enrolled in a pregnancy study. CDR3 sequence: CASSRDRDQPQHF. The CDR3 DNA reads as TGTGCCAGCAGCCGGGACAGGGACCAGCCCCAGCATTTT.